This T cell receptor beta chain was captured by sequencing in a study of molecular identifiers for immune sequencing clone quantification. Study-level results: One million naive cells reportedly did not prevent detection of spiked Jurkat TCR RNA from one cell.

This clonotype was seen many times. Its antigen is not identified. Sorting isolated naive CD8 T cells as CD8+CD4-CCR7+CD45RA+ events. Germline V gene data show CDR1 as SGHNT and CDR2 as YYREEE (reference sequence). The CDR3 runs 13 residues. The V and J ends lost 2 bases and 4 bases respectively, with 9 bases between them. Bulk TCR libraries used previously described methods and listed TCR primers. One entry per CDR3 protein, called by TCRdb with MiXCR from the PCR reads. The table includes 300,000 to 400,000 distinct CDR3 sequences, about a fifth detected once. The clonotype originates from a human donor in good health. Some libraries in this study had Jurkat cell RNA spiked in. This chain connects TRBV5-4 to TRBJ1-1; D is unclear. The sequencing sample was made of naive CD8+ T cells from blood, with Jurkat cell RNA spiked in. Subset here: FACS-sorted CD8+CD4-CCR7+CD45RA+ naive T cells. The CDR3 sequence is CASSFDSSTEAFF. The CDR3 DNA is TGTGCCAGCAGCTTCGATTCGAGCACTGAAGCTTTCTTT.